Below, 16 T cell receptor beta chains from the same sample are listed, as sequenced in a study of T-cell reconstitution after alpha-beta-depleted transplantation in children. Preparation of the TCRbeta library was carried out with unique molecular identifiers. TCRdb used MiXCR to reprocess the PCR reads, holding one entry per CDR3 protein. The sample carries hundreds of thousands of distinct CDR3 sequences, 16% recorded once. The sample in question was PBMCs from the stem cell graft donor, obtained from the stem cell graft. The receptors stem from a human donor who donated a stem cell graft to a child with acute myeloid leukemia.

This clonotype was counted at least ten times. This sequence joins TRBV6-5 and TRBJ2-1; D possibly corresponds to TRBD2 (7 bases). The ends were cut back, 6 bases at V and 0 bases at J, with 15 bases in the middle. Germline CDR1 reads MNHEY; CDR2 reads SVGAGI. This CDR3 has 16 residues. CDR3 DNA: TGTGCCAGCAGGCGGTCGGGGGGCGGCTCCTACAATGAGCAGTTCTTC. Amino acids: CASRRSGGGSYNEQFF.

V and J are TRBV20-1 and TRBJ2-1; 14 bases agree with TRBD2. CDR1 DFQATT and CDR2 SNEGSKA come from the germline V gene (reference sequence). This CDR3 region has 20 residues. V shed 1 base and J 1 base; nucleotides not matched to a gene: 12. In DNA, the CDR3 is TGCAGTGCTAGAGCCGCGGGGAGGACTAGCGGGGGGTCTTCCTACAATGAGCAGTTCTTC. Amino acid sequence: CSARAAGRTSGGSSYNEQFF.

Many counts were recorded for this clonotype. The chain is built from TRBV20-1 and TRBJ2-1, with TRBD2 matching over 9 bases. The CDR3 contains 16 residues. CDR1 is DFQATT, CDR2 SNEGSKA, per germline (reference sequence). Losses at the gene ends were 5 bases for V and 4 bases for J; bases not matched to a gene: 12. In DNA, the CDR3 is TGCAGTGCTCTTGAACGGGCGCTAGCGGGATACAATGAGCAGTTCTTC. Protein: CSALERALAGYNEQFF.

This clonotype was recorded many times. The CDR3 loop reads CAWSTTAAANSPLHF. CDR3 sequence (DNA): TGTGCCTGGAGTACAACGGCAGCCGCTAATTCACCCCTCCACTTT. The rearrangement links TRBV30 to TRBJ1-6, with D unclear. This CDR3 comprises 15 residues. Germline CDR1 GTSNPN, CDR2 SVGIG (reference sequence). Trimming stripped 2 bases from V and 6 bases from J, with 14 bases between.

This clonotype showed up many times. The chain links TRBV24-1 to TRBJ2-1, with D uncertain. Germline V lookup: CDR1 KGHDR, CDR2 SFDVKD. V lost 3 bases to trimming and J lost 0 bases, with 11 bases between them. This CDR3 spans 16 amino acids. The CDR3 region has the DNA TGTGCCACCAGTGATGGGAAAAGGAGCTCCTACAATGAGCAGTTCTTC. Protein sequence: CATSDGKRSSYNEQFF.

As concerns this clonotype: At one boundary the junction diverges from the germline segment, which might be a read error. The chain couples TRBV20-1 to TRBJ2-1; 10 bases match TRBD2. This CDR3 has 17 residues. Germline values: CDR1 DFQATT, CDR2 SNEGSKA (reference sequence). The DNA for the CDR3 is TGCTGTGCTAGAGATCCCCGGACTAGCGGAACCTACAATGAGCAGTTCTTC. This encodes CCARDPRTSGTYNEQFF.

This clonotype was seen ten or more times. The chain combines TRBV10-3 with TRBJ1-5, with D possibly matching TRBD1 (5 bases). Trimming removed 3 bases from V and 3 bases from J, with 6 bases in between. The CDR3 is 13 amino acids. The germline gives CDR1 ENHRY, CDR2 SYGVKD. CDR3 coding DNA: TGTGCCATCAGTGACGGACACAATCAGCCCCAGCATTTT. Translated, it gives CAISDGHNQPQHF.

This chain uses TRBV4-3 with TRBJ1-5; D unclear. The V gene lost 1 base and the J gene lost 1 base, with 5 bases spanning the gap. The CDR3 sequence is 14 residues long. Germline V lookup: CDR1 LGHNA, CDR2 YSLEER. As DNA, the CDR3 is TGCGCCAGCAGCCAAGGGTTGAGCAATCAGCCCCAGCATTTT. Translating it yields CASSQGLSNQPQHF.

This chain connects TRBV7-2 to TRBJ1-5; D call uncertain. V lost 6 bases to trimming and J lost 0 bases, with 9 bases between them. This CDR3 is built from 14 residues. Germline loops: CDR1 SGHTA, CDR2 FQGNSA. Here the CDR3 reads CASSSIPSNQPQHF. In nucleotides, the CDR3 is TGTGCCAGCAGTTCCATTCCTAGCAATCAGCCCCAGCATTTT.

Details on this clonotype: Possible read error: a much larger clone is one base away. V is TRBV20-1 and J is TRBJ2-2, with D possibly TRBD1 on 5 matching bases. In germline, CDR1 is DFQATT, CDR2 SNEGSKA (reference sequence). The V gene lost 3 bases and the J gene lost 7 bases, with 12 bases spanning the gap. The CDR3 loop spans 13 amino acids. The CDR3, as DNA: TGCAGTGCTAGGACAGCGTGGGACGGGGAGCTGTTTTTT. This gives the protein CSARTAWDGELFF.

The chain links TRBV20-1 to TRBJ2-3, with D possibly being TRBD2 (5 bases). Germline V gene data show CDR1 as DFQATT and CDR2 as SNEGSKA (reference sequence). The CDR3 has 16 residues. Between the trimmed V and J ends, which lost 3 bases and 4 bases, there was a span of 20 bases. CDR3 protein: CSASRTEDMSADTQYF. The CDR3 DNA reads TGCAGTGCTAGTCGGACGGAGGATATGAGTGCAGATACGCAGTATTTT.

The chain employs TRBV24-1 and TRBJ2-3, with D perhaps matching TRBD1 or TRBD2 (6 bases each). There are 15 residues in the CDR3. Germline CDR1 and CDR2: KGHDR and SFDVKD. V gave up 5 bases and J gave up 2 bases, with 13 bases separating them. The CDR3 bases are TGTGCCACCAGTGCTACGGGGGCCCTCACAGATACGCAGTATTTT. Residues: CATSATGALTDTQYF.

The chain carries TRBV4-2 and TRBJ2-3; TRBD2 is a possible D gene (5 bases). Trimming removed 1 base from V and 4 bases from J, with 12 bases in between. Germline assignment: CDR1 LGHNA and CDR2 YNFKEQ. The CDR3 loop spans 15 amino acids. The CDR3 reads CASSQVPGLSDTQYF. The CDR3 region has the DNA TGTGCCAGCAGCCAAGTTCCCGGACTGTCAGATACGCAGTATTTT.

V gene TRBV12-5 combines with J gene TRBJ1-1; D gene unclear. The CDR3 runs 12 residues. Between the trimmed V and J ends, which lost 3 bases and 6 bases, there was a span of 8 bases. The germline V gene has CDR1 LGHNT and CDR2 FRNRAP. In DNA form, the CDR3 reads TGTGCTAGTGGTTTTCCAGGCGCTGAAGCTTTCTTT. Its translation: CASGFPGAEAFF.

The gene calls are TRBV7-9 and TRBJ2-7; D not resolved. CDR3 size: 12 residues. Germline-derived CDR1 and CDR2 are SEHNR and FQNEAQ (reference sequence). Trimming took off 5 bases at V and 4 bases at J, with 9 bases between the two ends. The CDR3 here is CASSPPGYEQYF. The CDR3 DNA sequence: TGTGCCAGCAGCCCCCCCGGGTACGAGCAGTACTTC. The full variable domain, in which reference TRBV7-9 and TRBJ2-7 provide the parts outside the CDR3, is DTGVSQNPRHKITKRGQNVTFRCDPISEHNRLYWYRQTLGQGPEFLTYFQNEAQLEKSRLLSDRFSAERPKGSFSTLEIQRTEQGDSAMYLCASSPPGYEQYFGPGTRLTVT.

This clonotype showed up just a few times. The J gene is TRBJ2-3, the V gene TRBV11-3, with TRBD1 matching 9 bases. This CDR3 contains 15 residues. With 5 bases clipped from V and 2 bases from J, the junction kept 5 bases outside the gene matches. Germline V gene sequence: CDR1 SGHNT, CDR2 YENEEA. CDR3 sequence (DNA): TGTGCCAGCAGCCCCTGGGACAGGGCCACAGATACGCAGTATTTT. It specifies CASSPWDRATDTQYF.